A single sample is the source of the 30 T cell receptor beta chains below, sequenced in a study of T cell responses to AZD1222 COVID-19 vaccine. TCRdb's table, derived via immunoSEQ multiplex PCR, lists solely in-frame clones and lacks some. Of some 120,000 clones listed, approximately 93% are singletons. The source material was peripheral blood, sampled on day 0 of AZD1222 vaccination. The receptor set was obtained from an adult in good health.

J is TRBJ2-5 and V is TRBV6-5, with D possibly TRBD2 on 7 matching bases. Per the germline V gene, CDR1 is MNHEY and CDR2 is SVGAGI. This CDR3 spans 15 amino acids. The germline V and J ends were trimmed by 2 bases and 4 bases, with 14 bases remaining between them. The CDR3 here is CASSYGRGGVETQYF. DNA of the CDR3: TGTGCCAGCAGTTACGGGAGGGGGGGCGTAGAGACCCAGTACTTC.

The chain employs TRBV6-5 and TRBJ1-3, with D maybe TRBD1 (6 bases). This CDR3 contains 14 residues. Trimming removed 6 bases from V and 4 bases from J, with 13 bases in between. In germline, CDR1 is MNHEY, CDR2 SVGAGI. DNA of the CDR3: TGTGCCAGCAGCCTTACAGGGATCGGAAACACCATATATTTT. It translates to CASSLTGIGNTIYF.

This clone was counted only a few times. The chain recombines TRBV4-3 with TRBJ1-2, with no clear D. The CDR3 consists of 15 residues. Between the trimmed V and J ends, which lost 0 bases and 2 bases, there was a span of 10 bases. From germline, CDR1 is LGHNA and CDR2 YSLEER. DNA for the CDR3: TGCGCCAGCAGCCAAGATAGGTCCGGAAACTATGGCTACACCTTC. It encodes CASSQDRSGNYGYTF.

The CDR3 region is CASCKIISTDTQYF. CDR3 bases: TGTGCCAGCTGTAAGATTATAAGCACAGATACGCAGTATTTT. The chain recombines TRBV6-6 with TRBJ2-3, with no clear D. Trimming stripped 8 bases from V and 0 bases from J, with 12 bases between. The length of the CDR3 is 14 residues. Germline V gene lookup returns CDR1 MNHNY and CDR2 SVGAGI (reference sequence).

This chain uses TRBV5-4 with TRBJ2-1; D is ambiguous. Germline V lookup: CDR1 SGHNT, CDR2 YYREEE (reference sequence). With 2 bases removed from V and 6 bases from J, the gap between germline ends came to 6 bases. This CDR3 has 12 amino acids. DNA for the CDR3: TGTGCCAGCAGCTTAAACGTCAATGAGCAGTTCTTC. Its protein is CASSLNVNEQFF. Together with reference TRBV5-4 and TRBJ2-1, the CDR3 gives the full variable domain: ETGVTQSPTHLIKTRGQQVTLRCSSQSGHNTVSWYQQALGQGPQFIFQYYREEENGRGNFPPRFSGLQFPNYSSELNVNALELDDSALYLCASSLNVNEQFFGPGTRLTVL.

The chain couples TRBV2 to TRBJ2-7; 9 positions match TRBD1. CDR3 length: 12 amino acids. CDR1 and CDR2 (germline): SNHLY, FYNNEI. The V segment lost 11 bases and the J segment 6 bases; nucleotides outside the gene matches: 8. CDR3 region: CAGRDRGGEQYF. CDR3 sequence (DNA): TGTGCCGGACGCGACAGGGGGGGCGAGCAGTACTTC.

The chain is built from TRBV25-1 and TRBJ1-1; D is ambiguous. The CDR3 extends over 12 amino acids. The germline V gene encodes CDR1 MGHDK and CDR2 SYGVNS. Trimming shortened V by 3 bases and J by 3 bases, and 5 bases separated the two germline ends. CDR3 sequence reads: CASSDPHTEAFF. Written as DNA, the CDR3 is TGTGCCAGCAGTGACCCCCACACTGAAGCTTTCTTT.

The V and J genes are TRBV11-2 and TRBJ1-1; 7 bases map to TRBD1. Trimming removed 5 bases from V and 5 bases from J; junction bases left unmatched: 11. CDR1 and CDR2 (germline): SGHAT, FQNNGV. The CDR3 length is 15 residues. CDR3 coding DNA: TGTGCCAGCAGCCCCATCGACAGGGCTTGGACTGAAGCTTTCTTT. The encoded protein is CASSPIDRAWTEAFF.

The table lists this clone with a count of one. The chain uses TRBV6-5 and TRBJ1-1; 8 bases fit TRBD1. The CDR3 runs to 13 residues. J gave up 8 bases and V 3 bases, and 5 bases lay outside the gene matches. Germline V gene data show CDR1 as MNHEY and CDR2 as SVGAGI. The CDR3 here is CASSYTGGKEAFF. CDR3 DNA: TGTGCCAGCAGTTATACAGGGGGGAAAGAAGCTTTCTTT.

The chain combines TRBV5-4 with TRBJ1-5, with D possibly TRBD1 on 5 matching bases. CDR1 is SGHNT and CDR2 is YYREEE in the germline V gene (reference sequence). The length of the CDR3 is 17 residues. The V and J ends lost 0 bases and 5 bases respectively, with 18 bases between them. The CDR3 region is CASSLVIQTGIYQPQHF. The CDR3 DNA is TGTGCCAGCAGCTTGGTTATACAAACAGGAATATATCAGCCCCAGCATTTT.

Only a few counts were recorded for this clone. J is TRBJ1-6 and V is TRBV4-1; 8 bases match TRBD1. CDR1 and CDR2 from the germline V gene are MGHRA and YSYEKL. The CDR3 extends over 16 amino acids. The V segment lost 2 bases and the J segment 6 bases; nucleotides outside the gene matches: 6. CDR3 protein: CASSQFRGQGNSPLHF. Here the CDR3 DNA reads TGCGCCAGCAGCCAATTTCGCGGACAGGGTAATTCACCCCTCCACTTT.

J is TRBJ2-7 and V is TRBV6-2 or TRBV6-3; D is tentatively TRBD1 or TRBD2 (5 bases each). The CDR3 runs to 15 residues. Germline loops: CDR1 MNHEY, CDR2 SVGEGT. V lost 1 base, J lost 6 bases, and 16 bases lay in between. CDR3 loop: CASSYWSPTGGEQYF. DNA of the CDR3: TGTGCCAGCAGTTACTGGTCCCCAACAGGAGGCGAGCAGTACTTC.

V is TRBV21-1 and J is TRBJ1-5. TRBV21-1 is classified as a pseudogene. This CDR3 region has 15 residues. The CDR3 loop is CASSKVKYSSQPQHF. As DNA, the CDR3 is TGTGCCAGCAGCAAGGTTAAGTATTCGAGTCAGCCCCAGCATTTT.

The genes are TRBV3-1 (or the pseudogene TRBV3-2) and TRBJ1-5; tentative D call: TRBD1 (6 bases). Germline V gene lookup returns CDR1 LGHDT and CDR2 YNNKEL (reference sequence). The CDR3 totals 18 residues. Trimming took 4 bases from V and 3 from J, leaving 22 bases between them. DNA for the CDR3: TGTGCCAGCAGCCGCCGGACAGAACGTCCCTTCCTCAATCAGCCCCAGCATTTT. Translated, it gives CASSRRTERPFLNQPQHF.

The chain carries TRBV6-1 and TRBJ1-5, with TRBD1 as a possible D gene (5 bases). V lost 6 bases to trimming and J lost 3 bases, with 12 bases between them. Germline lookup yields CDR1 MNHNS and CDR2 SASEGT. The CDR3 runs 14 residues. CDR3 nucleotides: TGTGCCAGCAGACCCGGGGGATCCAATCAGCCCCAGCATTTT. This encodes CASRPGGSNQPQHF.

V is TRBV9 and J is TRBJ1-1; no clear D. Germline lookup yields CDR1 SGDLS and CDR2 YYNGEE. With 1 base removed from V and 1 base from J, the gap between germline ends came to 8 bases. This CDR3 spans 14 amino acids. The CDR3 bases are TGTGCCAGCAGCGTAAGGATGGAGAACACTGAAGCTTTCTTT. Encoded protein: CASSVRMENTEAFF.

The V gene is TRBV11-2, the J gene TRBJ1-2, with D unclear. Germline V gene sequence: CDR1 SGHAT, CDR2 FQNNGV. The CDR3 loop spans 13 amino acids. With 2 bases removed from V and 4 bases from J, the gap between germline ends came to 8 bases. CDR3 in DNA: TGTGCCAGCAGCTTAAATTTACTCTATGGCTACACCTTC. Its protein product is CASSLNLLYGYTF.

As regards this clone: This may stem from a read error, because a much larger clone lies one nucleotide away. V gene TRBV5-4 combines with J gene TRBJ2-7, with 8 bases matching TRBD1. This CDR3 has 14 amino acids. Germline loops: CDR1 SGHNT, CDR2 YYREEE (reference sequence). The trim removed 0 bases at V and 3 bases at J, leaving 2 bases unmatched. The CDR3 DNA follows: TGTGCCAGCAGCTTGGCAGGACAGGGCTACGAGCAGTACTTC. Encoded protein: CASSLAGQGYEQYF.

This rearrangement joins TRBV4-3 to TRBJ2-2; 11 bases agree with TRBD2. Trimming cost V 8 bases and J 4 bases; bases outside gene matches: 6. Germline loops: CDR1 LGHNA, CDR2 YSLEER. The CDR3 extends over 15 amino acids. The CDR3 bases are TGCGCCAGCGGCTGGGGACTAGCGGTCACCGGGGAGCTGTTTTTT. Protein sequence: CASGWGLAVTGELFF.

This CDR3 is CASSMNHWDEQFF. CDR3 DNA: TGTGCCAGTAGTATGAACCATTGGGATGAGCAGTTCTTC. V gene TRBV19 combines with J gene TRBJ2-1; unclear D gene. CDR3 length: 13 residues. V lost 3 bases to trimming and J lost 8 bases, with 11 bases between them. Germline assignment: CDR1 LNHDA and CDR2 SQIVND (reference sequence).

The chain couples TRBV7-8 to TRBJ2-2, with unresolved D. The V and J ends lost 1 base and 1 base respectively, with 10 bases between them. This CDR3 is 16 amino acids long. The V gene's germline CDR1 is SGHVS and CDR2 FQNEAQ. The CDR3 loop reads CASSLEPTWNTGELFF. As DNA, the CDR3 is TGTGCCAGCAGCTTAGAGCCCACTTGGAACACCGGGGAGCTGTTTTTT.

This clone was picked up one time. The rearrangement joins TRBV19 to TRBJ2-7, with D possibly TRBD2 on 6 matching bases. The CDR3 consists of 12 residues. V was shortened by 3 bases and J by 5 bases, with 8 bases between the two germline ends. Looked up from germline, CDR1 is LNHDA and CDR2 is SQIVND (reference sequence). CDR3 region: CASSIRGNEQYF. The DNA for the CDR3 is TGTGCCAGTAGTATTCGGGGGAACGAGCAGTACTTC.

The chain carries TRBV5-1 and TRBJ1-1; 8 bases agree with TRBD1. CDR3 length equals 14 residues. J gave up 4 bases and V 5 bases, and 7 bases lay outside the gene matches. Germline CDR1 is SGHRS and CDR2 is YFSETQ. The CDR3 DNA reads as TGCGCCAGCAGGGGGGCAGGGGGCTCCACTGAAGCTTTCTTT. Translation gives CASRGAGGSTEAFF.

V and J are TRBV15 and TRBJ2-1; TRBD2 matches 11 bases. V lost 5 bases to trimming and J lost 7 bases; unmatched junction nucleotides: 10. The germline CDR1 and CDR2 sequences are LNHNV and YYDKDF (reference sequence). CDR3 length: 16 residues. CDR3 amino acids: CATSPRLAGGGNEQFF. The CDR3 bases are TGTGCCACCAGCCCCCGGCTAGCGGGGGGTGGGAATGAGCAGTTCTTC.

The chain carries TRBV28 and TRBJ1-4; D gene uncertain. V lost 6 bases and J 4 bases, leaving 12 bases between the germline ends. The CDR3 sequence is 14 residues long. In germline, CDR1 is MDHEN, CDR2 SYDVKM. The CDR3 DNA follows: TGTGCCAGCAGGCCTGTGGGGAGTAATGAAAAACTGTTTTTT. As protein: CASRPVGSNEKLFF.

The rearrangement links TRBV7-2 to TRBJ2-2, with a possible D match to TRBD1 (5 bases). This CDR3 comprises 15 residues. Germline CDR1 SGHTA, CDR2 FQGNSA. V was clipped by 1 base and J by 4 bases, with 10 bases between them. CDR3 coding DNA: TGTGCCAGCAGCTTAGTCCAGGGTCTCACCGGGGAGCTGTTTTTT. It translates to CASSLVQGLTGELFF.

The rearrangement uses TRBV24-1 and TRBJ1-2; D is possibly TRBD1 (6 bases). V was cut by 6 bases and J by 3 bases, with 16 bases left in between. Per germline, CDR1 KGHDR and CDR2 SFDVKD. This CDR3 spans 15 amino acids. CDR3 residues: CATSPSQGWHYGYTF. The CDR3 nucleotides are TGTGCCACCAGTCCTTCGCAGGGGTGGCACTATGGCTACACCTTC.

CDR3 DNA sequence: TGTGCCTGGATCCCGGCCATGAACACTGAAGCTTTCTTT. It encodes CAWIPAMNTEAFF. V usage is TRBV30 and J usage is TRBJ1-1; no clear D. The CDR3 consists of 13 residues. The V and J ends lost 4 bases and 0 bases respectively, with 9 bases between them. CDR1 and CDR2 (germline): GTSNPN, SVGIG (reference sequence).

The chain links TRBV3-1 (or the pseudogene TRBV3-2) to TRBJ1-2, with TRBD1 matching 8 bases. From germline, CDR1 is LGHDT and CDR2 YNNKEL (reference sequence). The CDR3 totals 13 residues. Trimming cost V 4 bases and J 6 bases; bases outside gene matches: 4. DNA of the CDR3: TGTGCCAGCAGCCCGACAGGGGCCCATGGCTACACCTTC. This codes for CASSPTGAHGYTF.

This chain links TRBV27 with TRBJ1-4; perhaps TRBD1 as D (5 bases). V lost 3 bases and J lost 3, with 11 bases in between. The CDR3 spans 15 residues. Per the germline V gene, CDR1 is MNHEY and CDR2 is SMNVEV (reference sequence). CDR3 protein: CASSLALGANEKLFF. The DNA of the CDR3 is TGTGCCAGCAGTTTGGCTTTGGGGGCTAATGAAAAACTGTTTTTT.